Here is one T cell receptor beta chain with its context. What it binds is unknown. The data belong to a study of post-analysis software for immune sequencing data. Study details: Some patients lacked subtype; others had relapsing-remitting, secondary progressive or progressive-relapsing disease. Regarding the study as a whole: Comparison with controls showed significantly lower normalized Chao1 diversity in multiple sclerosis patients. About five TRBV segments appeared more often in patients than in controls, and TRBV5-6, TRBV5-1 and TRBV20-1 were among these. Strong co-clustering by F measure linked samples that shared a preparation batch.

Germline V gene lookup returns CDR1 SEHNR and CDR2 FQNEAQ (reference sequence). After removal of 6 bases from V and 1 base from J, the junction contained 8 bases not matched to a gene. CDR3 size: 15 residues. Unique molecular identifiers were present in the TCR beta cDNA libraries. Around 500,000 cDNA molecules were obtained per 1 to 10 million input T cells. TCRdb re-derived calls from the PCR reads in MiXCR, one entry per CDR3 protein. This table holds over 300,000 distinct CDR3 sequences, about a third found once. The chain carries TRBV7-9 and TRBJ2-7; 8 nucleotides match TRBD1. Sequenced: blood. The sequence was obtained from a girl aged 10 to 17 with multiple sclerosis. CDR3 sequence: CASSPLDRASYEQYF. The CDR3 bases are TGTGCCAGCAGTCCCCTGGACAGGGCATCCTACGAGCAGTACTTC.